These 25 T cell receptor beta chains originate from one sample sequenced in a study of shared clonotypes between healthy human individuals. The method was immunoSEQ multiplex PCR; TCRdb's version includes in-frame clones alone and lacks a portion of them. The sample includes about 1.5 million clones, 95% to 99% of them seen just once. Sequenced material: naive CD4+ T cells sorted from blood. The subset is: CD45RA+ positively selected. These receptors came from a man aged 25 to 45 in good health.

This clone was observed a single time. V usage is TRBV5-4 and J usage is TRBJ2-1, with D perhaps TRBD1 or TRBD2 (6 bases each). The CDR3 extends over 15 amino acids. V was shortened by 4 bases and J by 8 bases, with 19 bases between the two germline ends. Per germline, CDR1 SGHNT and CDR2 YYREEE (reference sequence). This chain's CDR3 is CASSPRGRGVYEQFF. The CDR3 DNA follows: TGTGCCAGCAGCCCTCGAGGAAGGGGGGTATATGAGCAGTTCTTC.

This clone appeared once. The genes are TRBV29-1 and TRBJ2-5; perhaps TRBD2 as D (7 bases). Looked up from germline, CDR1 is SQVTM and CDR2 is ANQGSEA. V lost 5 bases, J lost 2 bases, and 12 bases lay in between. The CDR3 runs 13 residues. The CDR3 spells CSVLRGGQETQYF. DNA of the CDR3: TGCAGCGTTCTCAGGGGAGGGCAAGAGACCCAGTACTTC.

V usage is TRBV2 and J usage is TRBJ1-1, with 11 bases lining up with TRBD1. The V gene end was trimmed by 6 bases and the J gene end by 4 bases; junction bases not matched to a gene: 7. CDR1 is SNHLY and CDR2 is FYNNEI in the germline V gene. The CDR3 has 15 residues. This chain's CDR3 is CASRDGQGASTEAFF. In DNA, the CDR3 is TGTGCCAGCAGGGACGGACAGGGGGCAAGCACTGAAGCTTTCTTT.

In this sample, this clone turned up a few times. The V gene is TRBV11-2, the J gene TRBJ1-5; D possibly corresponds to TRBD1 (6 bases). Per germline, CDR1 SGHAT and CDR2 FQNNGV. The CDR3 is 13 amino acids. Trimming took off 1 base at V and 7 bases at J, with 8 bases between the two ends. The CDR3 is CASSLVGGQPQHF. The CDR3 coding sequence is TGTGCCAGCAGCTTAGTGGGGGGCCAGCCCCAGCATTTT.

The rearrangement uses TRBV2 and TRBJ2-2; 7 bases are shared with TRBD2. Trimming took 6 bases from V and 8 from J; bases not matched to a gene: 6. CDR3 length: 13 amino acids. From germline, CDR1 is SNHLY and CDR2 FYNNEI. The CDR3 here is CASRTSPGGELFF. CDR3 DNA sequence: TGTGCCAGCAGGACTAGCCCTGGGGGGGAGCTGTTTTTT.

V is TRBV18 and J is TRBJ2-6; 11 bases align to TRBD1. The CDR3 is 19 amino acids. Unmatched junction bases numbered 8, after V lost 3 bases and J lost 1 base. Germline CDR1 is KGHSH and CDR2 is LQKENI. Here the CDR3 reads CASSPIGTGGLSGANVLTF. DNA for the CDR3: TGTGCCAGCTCACCCATCGGGACAGGGGGGCTGTCTGGGGCCAACGTCCTGACTTTC.

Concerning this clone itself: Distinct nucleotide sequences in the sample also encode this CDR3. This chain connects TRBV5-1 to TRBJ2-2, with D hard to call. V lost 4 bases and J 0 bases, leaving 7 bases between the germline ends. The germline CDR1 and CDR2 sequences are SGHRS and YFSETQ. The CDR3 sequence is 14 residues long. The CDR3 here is CASSPDPNTGELFF. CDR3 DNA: TGCGCCAGCAGCCCAGATCCGAACACCGGGGAGCTGTTTTTT.

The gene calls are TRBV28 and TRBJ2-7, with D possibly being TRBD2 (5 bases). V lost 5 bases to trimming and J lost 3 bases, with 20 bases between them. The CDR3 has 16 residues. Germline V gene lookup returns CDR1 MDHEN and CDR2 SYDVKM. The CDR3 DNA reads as TGTGCCAGCAGTCTTCCCGCCACAAGAGGGAGCTACGAGCAGTACTTC. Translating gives CASSLPATRGSYEQYF.

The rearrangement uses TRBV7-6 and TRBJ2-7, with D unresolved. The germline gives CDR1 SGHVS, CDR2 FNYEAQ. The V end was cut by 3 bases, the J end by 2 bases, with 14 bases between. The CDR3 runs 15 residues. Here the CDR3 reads CASSLAYPEPYEQYF. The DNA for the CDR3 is TGTGCCAGCAGCTTGGCCTACCCCGAGCCCTACGAGCAGTACTTC.

The CDR3 reads CASSFPRDSSTDTQYF. The CDR3, as DNA: TGTGCCAGCAGCTTTCCCAGGGACAGTAGCACAGATACGCAGTATTTT. The V gene is TRBV11-2, the J gene TRBJ2-3; TRBD1 matches 7 bases. With V trimmed by 3 bases and J by 0 bases, 6 bases remained unmatched. The germline gives CDR1 SGHAT, CDR2 FQNNGV. The CDR3 length is 16 residues.

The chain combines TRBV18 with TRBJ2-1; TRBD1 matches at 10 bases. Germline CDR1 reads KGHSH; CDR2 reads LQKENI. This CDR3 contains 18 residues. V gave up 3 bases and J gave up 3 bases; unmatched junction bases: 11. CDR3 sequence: CASSPRTGTGVYYNEQFF. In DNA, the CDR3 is TGTGCCAGCTCACCGAGAACCGGGACAGGGGTGTACTACAATGAGCAGTTCTTC.

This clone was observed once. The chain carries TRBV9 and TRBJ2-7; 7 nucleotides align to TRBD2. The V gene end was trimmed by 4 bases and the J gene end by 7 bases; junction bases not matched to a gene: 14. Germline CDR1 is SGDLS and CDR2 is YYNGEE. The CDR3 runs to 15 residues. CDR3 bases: TGTGCCAGCAGCCCGTCCACTAGCGTGGTGGGGGAGCAGTACTTC. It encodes CASSPSTSVVGEQYF.

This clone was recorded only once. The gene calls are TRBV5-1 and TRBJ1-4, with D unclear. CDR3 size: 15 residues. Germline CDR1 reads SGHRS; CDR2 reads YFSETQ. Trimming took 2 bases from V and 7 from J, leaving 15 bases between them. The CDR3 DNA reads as TGCGCCAGCAGCTTAAATGCGGGGAGTATTGAAAAACTGTTTTTT. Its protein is CASSLNAGSIEKLFF. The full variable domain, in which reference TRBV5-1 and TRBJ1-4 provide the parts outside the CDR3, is KAGVTQTPRYLIKTRGQQVTLSCSPISGHRSVSWYQQTPGQGLQFLFEYFSETQRNKGNFPGRFSGRQFSNSRSEMNVSTLELGDSALYLCASSLNAGSIEKLFFGSGTQLSVL.

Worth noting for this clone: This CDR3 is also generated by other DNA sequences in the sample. CDR3 in amino acids: CASSRTDTQYF. The CDR3 bases are TGTGCCAGCAGCCGGACAGATACGCAGTATTTT. This chain links TRBV7-9 with TRBJ2-3; D unresolved. CDR3 length: 11 residues. CDR1 and CDR2 from the germline V gene are SEHNR and FQNEAQ (reference sequence). Trimming removed 5 bases at V and 3 bases at J, with 3 bases between.

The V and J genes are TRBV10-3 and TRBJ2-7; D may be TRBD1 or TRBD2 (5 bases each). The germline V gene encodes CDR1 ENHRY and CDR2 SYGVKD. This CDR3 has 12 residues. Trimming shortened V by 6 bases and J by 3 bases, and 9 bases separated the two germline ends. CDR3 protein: CAISGAGYEQYF. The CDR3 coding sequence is TGTGCCATCAGCGGGGCAGGCTACGAGCAGTACTTC.

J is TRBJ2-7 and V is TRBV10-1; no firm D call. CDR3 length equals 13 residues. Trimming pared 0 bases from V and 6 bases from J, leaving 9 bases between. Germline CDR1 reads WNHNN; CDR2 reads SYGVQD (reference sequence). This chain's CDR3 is CASSESLGSEQYF. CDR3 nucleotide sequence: TGCGCCAGCAGTGAGTCGTTAGGGTCCGAGCAGTACTTC.

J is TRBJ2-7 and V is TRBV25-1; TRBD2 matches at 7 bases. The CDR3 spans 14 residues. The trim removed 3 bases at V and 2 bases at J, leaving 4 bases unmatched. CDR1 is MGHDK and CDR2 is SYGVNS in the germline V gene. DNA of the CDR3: TGTGCCAGCAGTGACGCTAGCGGTCCCTACGAGCAGTACTTC. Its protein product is CASSDASGPYEQYF.

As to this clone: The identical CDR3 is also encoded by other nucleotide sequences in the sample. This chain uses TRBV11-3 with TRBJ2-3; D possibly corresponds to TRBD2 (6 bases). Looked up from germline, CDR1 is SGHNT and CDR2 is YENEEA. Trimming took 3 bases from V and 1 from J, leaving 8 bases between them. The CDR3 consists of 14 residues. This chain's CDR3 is CASSFSGGTDTQYF. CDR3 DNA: TGTGCCAGCAGCTTTTCGGGAGGCACAGATACGCAGTATTTT. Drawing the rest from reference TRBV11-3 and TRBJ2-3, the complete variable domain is EAGVVQSPRYKIIEKKQPVAFWCNPISGHNTLYWYLQNLGQGPELLIRYENEEAVDDSQLPKDRFSAERLKGVDSTLKIQPAELGDSAVYLCASSFSGGTDTQYFGPGTRLTVL.

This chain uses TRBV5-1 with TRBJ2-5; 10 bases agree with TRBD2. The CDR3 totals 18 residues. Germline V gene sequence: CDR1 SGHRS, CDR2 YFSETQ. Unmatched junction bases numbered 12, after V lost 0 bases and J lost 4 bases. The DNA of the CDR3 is TGCGCCAGCAGCTTGGAGGCTAGCGGGGGATTAACTGGAGAGACCCAGTACTTC. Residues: CASSLEASGGLTGETQYF.

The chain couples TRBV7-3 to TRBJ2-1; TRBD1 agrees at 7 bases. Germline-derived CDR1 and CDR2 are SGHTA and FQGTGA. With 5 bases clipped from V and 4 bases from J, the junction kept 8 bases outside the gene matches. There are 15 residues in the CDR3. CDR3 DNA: TGTGCCAGCAGCCCACAGGGGCAGTATTACAATGAGCAGTTCTTC. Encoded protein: CASSPQGQYYNEQFF.

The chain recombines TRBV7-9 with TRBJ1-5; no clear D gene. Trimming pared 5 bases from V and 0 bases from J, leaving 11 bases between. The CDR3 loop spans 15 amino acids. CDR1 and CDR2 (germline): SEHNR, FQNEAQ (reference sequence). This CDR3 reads CASSPSGVSNQPQHF. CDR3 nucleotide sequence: TGTGCCAGCAGCCCTAGTGGGGTTAGCAATCAGCCCCAGCATTTT.

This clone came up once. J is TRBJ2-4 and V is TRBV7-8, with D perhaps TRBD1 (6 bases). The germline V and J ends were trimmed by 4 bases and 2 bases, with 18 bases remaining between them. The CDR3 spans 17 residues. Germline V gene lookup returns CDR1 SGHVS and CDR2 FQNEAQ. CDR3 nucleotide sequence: TGTGCCAGCAGCTCCAACCACCTACAGGGTACCAAAAACATTCAGTACTTC. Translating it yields CASSSNHLQGTKNIQYF.

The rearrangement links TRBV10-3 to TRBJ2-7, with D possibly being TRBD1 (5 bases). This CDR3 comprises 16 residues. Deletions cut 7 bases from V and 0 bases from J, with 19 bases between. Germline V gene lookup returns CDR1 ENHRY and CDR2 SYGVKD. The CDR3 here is CAITGHSASGSYEQYF. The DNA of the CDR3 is TGTGCCATCACCGGACACTCGGCTTCCGGCTCCTACGAGCAGTACTTC.

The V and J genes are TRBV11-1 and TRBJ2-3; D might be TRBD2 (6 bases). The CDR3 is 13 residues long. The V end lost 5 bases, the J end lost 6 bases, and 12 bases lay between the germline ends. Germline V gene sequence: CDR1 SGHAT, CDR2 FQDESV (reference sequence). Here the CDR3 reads CASSHPAGDTQYF. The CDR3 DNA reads TGTGCCAGCAGCCATCCGGCGGGGGATACGCAGTATTTT.

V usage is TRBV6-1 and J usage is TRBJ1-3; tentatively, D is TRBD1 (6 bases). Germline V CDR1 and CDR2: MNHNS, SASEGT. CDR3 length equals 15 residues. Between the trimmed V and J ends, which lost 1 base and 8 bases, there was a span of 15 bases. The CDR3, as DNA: TGTGCCAGCAGTGAAGGGGGACCCTACAGGGACACCATATATTTT. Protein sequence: CASSEGGPYRDTIYF.